The TCR beta chain under discussion was sequenced for a study of Graves' ophthalmopathy and Graves' hyperthyroidism. The germline gives CDR1 LNHDA, CDR2 SQIVND (reference sequence). The CDR3 is made up of 13 amino acids. Regarding this clonotype: Since no conserved phenylalanine or tryptophan closes the CDR3, a read error is the likely cause.

From RNA, the CDR3 regions of TCR beta chains were amplified and sequenced. The first-round RT-PCR employed HTBI primers together with the Qiagen OneStep RT-PCR kit. A multiplex PCR was then performed as the second round. Each CDR3 protein gets one entry after TCRdb re-called the multiplex PCR reads with MiXCR. The profile shows 45,000 to 60,000 distinct CDR3 sequences, roughly half of them singletons. This chain joins TRBV19 and TRBJ1-3; unclear D gene. The sequencing sample was made of peripheral blood. This TCR came from an adult woman with Graves' ophthalmopathy. CDR3 nucleotide sequence: TGTGCCAGTAGTAGGGGATCTGGAAGCACCATATATCTT. As protein: CASSRGSGSTIYL.